This TCR beta chain was sequenced during a study of cytomegalovirus exposure and HLA in healthy donors. Looking at the study overall: From about 179 million T cells, an earlier analysis saw under 140 million unique TCR beta sequences.

Germline V CDR1 and CDR2: SGHAT, FQNNGV. V lost 1 base to trimming and J lost 7 bases; unmatched junction nucleotides: 13. CDR3 size: 17 residues. Study-level points and caveats: Specificity for CMV antigens was confirmed in vitro for a few of the CMV-associated chains. In a later analysis, a missense DCLRE1C variant was linked to TCR beta V- and J-gene trimming.

As concerns this clone: Its specificity is unknown.

PCR used 60 Vbeta primers and 13 Jbeta primers. Produced via immunoSEQ multiplex PCR; TCRdb's table is partial and in-frame only. Of some 51,000 clones in the sample, approximately 80% were seen once. The chain carries TRBV11-2 and TRBJ2-1; 7 bases are shared with TRBD2. This receptor was taken from a female donor in good health and CMV-seronegative. Sequencing used PBMCs. CDR3 nucleotide sequence: TGTGCCAGCAGCTTAGGGGGAGGGCTAGCTTGGGCGAATGAGCAGTTCTTC. Translated, it gives CASSLGGGLAWANEQFF.